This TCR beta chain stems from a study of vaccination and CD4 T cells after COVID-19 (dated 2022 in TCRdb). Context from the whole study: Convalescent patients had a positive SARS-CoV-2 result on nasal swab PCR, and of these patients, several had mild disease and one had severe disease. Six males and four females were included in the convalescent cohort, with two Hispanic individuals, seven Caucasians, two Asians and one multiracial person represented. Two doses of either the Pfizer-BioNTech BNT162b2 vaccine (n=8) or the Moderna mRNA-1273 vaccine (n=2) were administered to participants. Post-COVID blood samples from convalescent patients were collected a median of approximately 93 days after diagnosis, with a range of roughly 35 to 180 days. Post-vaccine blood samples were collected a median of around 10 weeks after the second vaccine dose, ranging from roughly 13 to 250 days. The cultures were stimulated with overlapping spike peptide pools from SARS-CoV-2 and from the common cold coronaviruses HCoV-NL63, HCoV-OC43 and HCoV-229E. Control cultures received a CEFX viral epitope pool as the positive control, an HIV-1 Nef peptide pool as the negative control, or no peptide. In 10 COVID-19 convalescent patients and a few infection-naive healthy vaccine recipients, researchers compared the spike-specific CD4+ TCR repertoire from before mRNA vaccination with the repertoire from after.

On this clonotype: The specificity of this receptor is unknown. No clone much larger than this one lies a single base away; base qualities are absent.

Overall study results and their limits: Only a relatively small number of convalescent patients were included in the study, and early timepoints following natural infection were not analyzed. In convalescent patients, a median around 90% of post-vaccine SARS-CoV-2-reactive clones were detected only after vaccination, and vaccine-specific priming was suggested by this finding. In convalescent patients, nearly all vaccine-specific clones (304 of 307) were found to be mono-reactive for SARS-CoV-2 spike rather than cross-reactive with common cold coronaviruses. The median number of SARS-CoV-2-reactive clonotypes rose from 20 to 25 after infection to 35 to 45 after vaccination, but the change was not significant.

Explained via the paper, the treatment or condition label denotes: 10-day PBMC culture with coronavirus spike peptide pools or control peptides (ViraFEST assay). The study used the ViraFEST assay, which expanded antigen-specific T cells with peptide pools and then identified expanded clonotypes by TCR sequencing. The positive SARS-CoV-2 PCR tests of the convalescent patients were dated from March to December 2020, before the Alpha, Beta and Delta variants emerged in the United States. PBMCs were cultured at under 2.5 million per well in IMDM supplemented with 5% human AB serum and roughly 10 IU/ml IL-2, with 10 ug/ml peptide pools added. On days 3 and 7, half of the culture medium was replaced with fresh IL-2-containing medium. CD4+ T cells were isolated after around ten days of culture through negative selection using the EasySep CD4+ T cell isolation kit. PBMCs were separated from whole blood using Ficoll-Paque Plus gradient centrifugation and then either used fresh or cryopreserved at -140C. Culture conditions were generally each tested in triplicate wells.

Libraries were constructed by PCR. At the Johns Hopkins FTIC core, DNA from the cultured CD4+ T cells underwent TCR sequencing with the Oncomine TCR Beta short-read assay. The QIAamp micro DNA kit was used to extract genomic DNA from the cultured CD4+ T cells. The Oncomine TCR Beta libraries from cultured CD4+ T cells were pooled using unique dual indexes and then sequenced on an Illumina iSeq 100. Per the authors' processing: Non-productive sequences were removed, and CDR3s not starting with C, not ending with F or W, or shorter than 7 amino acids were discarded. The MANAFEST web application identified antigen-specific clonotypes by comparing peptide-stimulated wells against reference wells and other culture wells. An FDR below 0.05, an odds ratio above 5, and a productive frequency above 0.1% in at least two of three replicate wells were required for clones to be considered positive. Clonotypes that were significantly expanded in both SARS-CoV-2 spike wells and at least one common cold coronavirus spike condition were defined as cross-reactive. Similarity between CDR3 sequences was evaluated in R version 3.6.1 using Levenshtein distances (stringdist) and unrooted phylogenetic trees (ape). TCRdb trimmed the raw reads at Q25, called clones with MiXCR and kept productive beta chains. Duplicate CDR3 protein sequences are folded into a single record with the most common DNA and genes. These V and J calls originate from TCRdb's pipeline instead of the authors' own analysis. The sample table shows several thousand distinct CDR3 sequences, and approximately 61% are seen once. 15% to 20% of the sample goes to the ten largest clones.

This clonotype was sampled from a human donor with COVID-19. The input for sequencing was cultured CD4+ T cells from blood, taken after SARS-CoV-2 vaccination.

The sequenced DNA is TGCGCCAGCACAGCCGGGGGGAAAACCTATAATTCACCCCTCCACTTT. This yields the protein CASTAGGKTYNSPLHF. The rearrangement combines TRBV23-1 with TRBJ1-6; TRBD1 is a possible D gene, resting on 5 matching bases. TRBV23-1 is identified as an open reading frame with a role that is uncertain. V drops 7 bases and J drops 2 bases, leaving 15 bases in between. From the cysteine up to the phenylalanine, the CDR3 has a length of 16 residues. The only DNA kept is the CDR3, 48 bases in frame from the first base.